This T cell receptor (beta chain) came from a study of CD8 T cells in ankylosing spondylitis. This clonotype was picked up many times. The antigen is not known. TCRdb fed the 5' RACE reads into MiXCR, producing one record per CDR3 protein. This table has about 8,600 distinct CDR3 sequences, 3% to 4% appearing once. J gave up 1 base and V 4 bases, and 7 bases lay outside the gene matches. Germline CDR1 is SGDLS and CDR2 is YYNGEE. The CDR3 has 16 residues. Study-wide results and caveats: Researchers reportedly found disease-linked clones significantly enriched in matched ankylosing spondylitis synovial fluid. Clones linked with disease were CD8+ and fairly uncommon in the peripheral blood.

Material for sequencing was blood, either unsorted or a sorted T cell fraction (not recorded which). The V gene is TRBV9, the J gene TRBJ2-1, with 8 bases matching TRBD2. This sequence originates from a female donor with ankylosing spondylitis or in good health (not recorded which). This chain's CDR3 is CASSPRGGGSYNEQFF. In nucleotides, the CDR3 is TGTGCCAGCAGCCCGAGGGGCGGGGGGTCCTACAATGAGCAGTTCTTC.